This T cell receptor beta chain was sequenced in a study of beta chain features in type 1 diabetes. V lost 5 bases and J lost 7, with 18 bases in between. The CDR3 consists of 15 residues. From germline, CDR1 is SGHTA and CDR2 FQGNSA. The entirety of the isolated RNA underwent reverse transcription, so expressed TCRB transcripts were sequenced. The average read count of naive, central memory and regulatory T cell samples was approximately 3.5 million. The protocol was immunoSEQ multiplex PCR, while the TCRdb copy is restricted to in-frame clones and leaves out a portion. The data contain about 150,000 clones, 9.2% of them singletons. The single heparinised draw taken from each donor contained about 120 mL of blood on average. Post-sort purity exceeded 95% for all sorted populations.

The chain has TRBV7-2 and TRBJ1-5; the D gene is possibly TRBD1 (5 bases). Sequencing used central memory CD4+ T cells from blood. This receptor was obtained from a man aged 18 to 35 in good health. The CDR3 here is CASSADPPGDQPQHF. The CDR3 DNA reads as TGTGCCAGCAGCGCCGATCCCCCGGGGGACCAGCCCCAGCATTTT.